A selection of T cell receptor beta chains follows, all from one sample in a study of T cell responses to AZD1222 COVID-19 vaccine. The protocol was immunoSEQ multiplex PCR, while the TCRdb copy is restricted to in-frame clones and leaves out a portion. The sample carries some 150,000 clones, less than 90% recorded once. The source material was peripheral blood, sampled after recovery from COVID-19. The source is an adult who had recovered from COVID-19. The CDR3 runs from the conserved cysteine through the conserved F or W. D genes are given only for firm matches. Clone size is stated in some rows and not others, as once, few, many or a class when expanded.

v_call	j_call	d_call	clone_size	cdr3_aa	cdr3_nt
TRBV6-5	TRBJ2-3	-	-	CASRRATTDTQYF	TGTGCCAGTCGGAGGGCCACGACGGATACGCAGTATTTT
TRBV19	TRBJ2-3	-	-	CASMGVGGTDTQYF	TGTGCCAGTATGGGGGTGGGGGGCACAGATACGCAGTATTTT
TRBV10-2	TRBJ2-1	TRBD2	-	CASRLGTSGINEQFF	TGCGCCAGCAGGCTTGGGACTAGCGGGATCAATGAGCAGTTCTTC
TRBV9	TRBJ1-2	TRBD1	few	CASTRDRNYGYTF	TGTGCCAGCACCCGGGACAGAAACTATGGCTACACCTTC
TRBV18	TRBJ1-1	TRBD1	-	CASSQDRGEAFF	TGTGCCAGCTCACAAGACAGGGGTGAAGCTTTCTTT
TRBV5-1	TRBJ2-7	-	once	CASSFGSFDEQYF	TGCGCCAGCAGCTTTGGAAGCTTTGACGAGCAGTACTTC
TRBV7-2	TRBJ1-5	-	few	CASSPQQGMNQPQHF	TGTGCCAGCAGCCCCCAGCAGGGAATGAATCAGCCCCAGCATTTT
TRBV7-2	TRBJ2-7	-	-	CASSFGADSSYEQYF	TGTGCCAGCAGCTTCGGTGCGGACAGCTCCTACGAGCAGTACTTC
TRBV7-9	TRBJ2-7	TRBD2	-	CASSGRGAYEQYF	TGTGCCAGCAGTGGGCGGGGGGCCTACGAGCAGTACTTC
TRBV19	TRBJ2-5	-	few	CASSEWQQETQYF	TGTGCCAGTAGTGAATGGCAGCAAGAGACCCAGTACTTC
TRBV5-1	TRBJ2-3	-	-	CASSPQGGTDTQYF	TGCGCCAGCAGCCCCCAGGGAGGCACAGATACGCAGTATTTT
TRBV28	TRBJ1-2	-	-	CGTRGNGYTF	TGTGGGACTAGAGGTAATGGCTACACCTTC
TRBV14	TRBJ2-5	-	-	CASNRYYQETQYF	TGTGCCAGCAACCGATACTACCAAGAGACCCAGTACTTC
TRBV24-1	TRBJ2-5	-	-	CATSDPRQEQETQYF	TGTGCCACCAGTGACCCTCGACAGGAGCAAGAGACCCAGTACTTC
TRBV6-5	TRBJ2-2	-	once	CASSLTPSSTGELFF	TGTGCCAGCAGTTTGACACCGTCGAGCACCGGGGAGCTGTTTTTT
TRBV5-6	TRBJ1-6	-	-	CASSLGAQGNSPLHF	TGTGCCAGCAGCTTGGGGGCCCAGGGTAATTCACCCCTCCACTTT
TRBV5-1	TRBJ1-3	-	-	CASSLRGTHSSGNTIYF	TGCGCCAGCAGCTTGAGGGGGACCCACAGCTCTGGAAACACCATATATTTT
TRBV19	TRBJ1-6	-	-	CASRAGGTSPLHF	TGTGCCAGTAGAGCGGGGGGCACTTCACCCCTCCACTTT
TRBV4-2	TRBJ1-5	-	-	CASSQDRRLSVSEPQHF	TGTGCCAGCAGCCAAGATAGGCGACTTTCCGTGAGTGAGCCCCAGCATTTT
TRBV10-2	TRBJ2-7	TRBD2	-	CASSESLAGGYRGQYF	TGCGCCAGCAGTGAGTCTTTAGCGGGGGGCTATAGGGGGCAGTACTTC
TRBV9	TRBJ1-1	TRBD1	-	CASNGGRGEAFF	TGTGCCAGCAACGGTGGCAGGGGGGAAGCTTTCTTT
TRBV6-4	TRBJ1-1	-	-	CASSYMMNTEAFF	TGTGCCAGCAGTTATATGATGAACACTGAAGCTTTCTTT
TRBV3-1/TRBV3-2	TRBJ2-3	-	-	CASQDTGGADTQYF	TGTGCCAGCCAAGATACTGGGGGGGCGGATACGCAGTATTTT
TRBV6-5	TRBJ2-7	TRBD2	-	CASSYSASGSVYEQYF	TGTGCCAGCAGTTACTCGGCGAGCGGGAGCGTCTACGAGCAGTACTTC
TRBV5-1	TRBJ1-3	-	-	CASSSNGDSGNTIYF	TGCGCCAGCAGCTCAAACGGGGACTCTGGAAACACCATATATTTT
TRBV19	TRBJ2-7	-	-	CASTPRGSYEQYF	TGTGCCAGTACCCCTCGGGGGAGCTACGAGCAGTACTTC
TRBV6-6	TRBJ2-7	TRBD2	-	CASRLLAGRSYEQYF	TGTGCCAGCAGATTATTAGCGGGACGGTCCTACGAGCAGTACTTC